Below, 26 T cell receptor beta chains from the same sample are listed, as sequenced in a study of cytomegalovirus exposure and HLA in healthy donors. The PCR ran on 60 Vbeta and 13 Jbeta primers. The repertoire was sequenced with immunoSEQ multiplex PCR; TCRdb's copy has only in-frame clones and lacks some. The data contain some 150,000 clones, around four fifths of them singletons. Sequenced sample: PBMCs. Every receptor here comes from a man aged 40-55 years in good health and CMV-seronegative.

The V gene is TRBV7-2, the J gene TRBJ2-3; TRBD1 matches 8 bases. Germline V gene data show CDR1 as SGHTA and CDR2 as FQGNSA. J was trimmed by 2 bases and V by 1 base; bases with no gene match: 2. The CDR3 runs 15 residues. CDR3 DNA sequence: TGTGCCAGCAGCTTAGTGGGACAGGACACAGATACGCAGTATTTT. It is translated as CASSLVGQDTDTQYF.

This chain connects TRBV9 to TRBJ2-3; 10 nucleotides match TRBD2. Trimming cost V 3 bases and J 0 bases; bases outside gene matches: 7. The CDR3 contains 17 residues. The V gene's germline CDR1 is SGDLS and CDR2 YYNGEE. CDR3 coding DNA: TGTGCCAGCAGCGCCCGGATAGCGGGGGGCAGCACAGATACGCAGTATTTT. It codes for CASSARIAGGSTDTQYF.

The chain joins TRBV28 to TRBJ2-3; 7 bases are shared with TRBD2. The CDR3 extends over 15 amino acids. The V and J ends lost 6 bases and 2 bases, in that order; junction bases with no gene match: 8. The V gene's germline CDR1 is MDHEN and CDR2 SYDVKM. CDR3 residues: CASSTPAGVTDTQYF. In DNA form, the CDR3 reads TGTGCCAGCAGCACCCCGGCGGGAGTCACAGATACGCAGTATTTT. Full variable domain (remainder filled in from reference TRBV28 and TRBJ2-3): DVKVTQSSRYLVKRTGEKVFLECVQDMDHENMFWYRQDPGLGLRLIYFSYDVKMKEKGDIPEGYSVSREKKERFSLILESASTNQTSMYLCASSTPAGVTDTQYFGPGTRLTVL.

This chain links TRBV9 with TRBJ2-1; a weak D match, TRBD2 (5 bases). The CDR3 is 15 residues long. Trimming stripped 0 bases from V and 8 bases from J, with 15 bases between. Germline V lookup: CDR1 SGDLS, CDR2 YYNGEE. In nucleotides, the CDR3 is TGTGCCAGCAGCGTAGGAGGAACTAGTGGGGATGAGCAGTTCTTC. The encoded protein is CASSVGGTSGDEQFF.

The CDR3 DNA follows: TGTGCCAGCCTGGAGGGACTCGTTCTGGGCGAGCAGTACTTC. Translating gives CASLEGLVLGEQYF. The chain combines TRBV2 with TRBJ2-7, with a possible D match to TRBD2 (6 bases). The CDR3 length is 14 residues. Germline assignment: CDR1 SNHLY and CDR2 FYNNEI. Trimming pared 8 bases from V and 6 bases from J, leaving 20 bases between.

This sequence joins TRBV2 and TRBJ2-7, with 7 positions matching TRBD2. This CDR3 is built from 15 residues. CDR1 SNHLY and CDR2 FYNNEI come from the germline V gene. Trimming removed 6 bases from V and 3 bases from J; junction bases left unmatched: 11. CDR3 DNA: TGTGCCAGCAGGGCCTCTAGCGGCGGGGGCTACGAGCAGTACTTC. Translation: CASRASSGGGYEQYF.

This chain links TRBV6-5 with TRBJ1-1, with D tentatively TRBD1 (5 bases). The CDR3 runs to 15 residues. Trimming left V 2 bases short and J 4 bases short, with 14 bases between. The germline gives CDR1 MNHEY, CDR2 SVGAGI. The CDR3 DNA follows: TGTGCCAGCAGTTACACGACCAGGGTGACCACTGAAGCTTTCTTT. Encoded protein: CASSYTTRVTTEAFF.

CDR3 amino acids: CASSLAGQAREQYF. The CDR3 DNA reads as TGCGCCAGCAGCTTGGCGGGACAGGCCCGCGAGCAGTACTTC. The V gene is TRBV5-1, the J gene TRBJ2-7, with TRBD1 matching 8 bases. Germline trimming cut 0 bases from V and 6 bases from J; bases unmatched to any gene: 5. The CDR3 is 14 residues long. From germline, CDR1 is SGHRS and CDR2 YFSETQ.

The chain uses TRBV5-4 and TRBJ2-5, with TRBD2 identical over 8 bases. The CDR3 contains 15 residues. The V and J ends lost 0 bases and 4 bases, in that order; junction bases with no gene match: 5. CDR1 is SGHNT and CDR2 is YYREEE in the germline V gene (reference sequence). CDR3 DNA: TGTGCCAGCAGCTTGGCGGGACTAGTCGTAGAGACCCAGTACTTC. Amino acids: CASSLAGLVVETQYF.

J is TRBJ2-1 and V is TRBV19, with 9 bases that match TRBD1. V trimming: 5 bases; J trimming: 0 bases; junction bases outside the gene matches: 5. Germline lookup yields CDR1 LNHDA and CDR2 SQIVND (reference sequence). This CDR3 spans 16 amino acids. The chain's CDR3 is CASSLGQGSSYNEQFF. As DNA, the CDR3 is TGTGCCAGTAGTCTTGGACAGGGGAGCTCCTACAATGAGCAGTTCTTC.

Here the CDR3 DNA reads TGCAGCGCCAGGGACCTAGCGGGAGGCGAGCAGTACTTC. Encoded protein: CSARDLAGGEQYF. The J gene is TRBJ2-7, the V gene TRBV29-1; 11 bases line up with TRBD2. Germline CDR1 SQVTM, CDR2 ANQGSEA. V gave up 7 bases and J gave up 6 bases; unmatched junction bases: 8. The CDR3 covers 13 residues.

The CDR3 reads CASSPRLGNYNEQFF. The CDR3 coding sequence is TGTGCCAGCAGCCCCCGACTAGGCAACTACAATGAGCAGTTCTTC. The chain links TRBV9 to TRBJ2-1; weak D call: TRBD2 (6 bases). This CDR3 spans 15 amino acids. Germline CDR1 and CDR2: SGDLS and YYNGEE. Trimming stripped 4 bases from V and 3 bases from J, with 14 bases between.

The J gene is TRBJ2-1, the V gene TRBV11-1; 8 bases are shared with TRBD1. Trimming took 5 bases from V and 1 from J; bases not matched to a gene: 7. This CDR3 region has 16 residues. The germline V gene has CDR1 SGHAT and CDR2 FQDESV (reference sequence). The CDR3 DNA reads TGTGCCAGCAGCACCACGCGGACAGGGTCCTACAATGAGCAGTTCTTC. Its protein is CASSTTRTGSYNEQFF. Complete variable domain (other parts from reference TRBV11-1 and TRBJ2-1): EAEVAQSPRYKITEKSQAVAFWCDPISGHATLYWYRQILGQGPELLVQFQDESVVDDSQLPKDRFSAERLKGVDSTLKIQPAELGDSAMYLCASSTTRTGSYNEQFFGPGTRLTVL.

The V call is TRBV28, the J call TRBJ1-5, with D tentatively TRBD1 (6 bases). There are 13 residues in the CDR3. Trimming removed 2 bases from V and 11 bases from J, with 13 bases in between. Germline assignment: CDR1 MDHEN and CDR2 SYDVKM. In DNA, the CDR3 is TGTGCCAGCAGTTTAATGGGCGACAGGTCCCAGCATTTT. Translated: CASSLMGDRSQHF.

This clone has just a few counts. The rearrangement uses TRBV5-4 and TRBJ1-2; 8 bases align to TRBD1. CDR3 length equals 14 residues. CDR1 SGHNT and CDR2 YYREEE come from the germline V gene (reference sequence). With V trimmed by 1 base and J by 8 bases, 7 bases remained unmatched. CDR3 loop: CASSLIGQGIGYTF. In nucleotides, the CDR3 is TGTGCCAGCAGCTTGATCGGACAGGGAATAGGCTACACCTTC.

The chain is built from TRBV27 and TRBJ1-5; D possibly corresponds to TRBD1 (6 bases). Germline-derived CDR1 and CDR2 are MNHEY and SMNVEV (reference sequence). The CDR3 contains 14 residues. The V end was cut by 6 bases, the J end by 5 bases, with 14 bases between. In DNA, the CDR3 is TGTGCCAGCAGGCAGGGGTGGGCGGATCAGCCCCAGCATTTT. Protein sequence: CASRQGWADQPQHF.

The genes are TRBV5-5 and TRBJ2-7, with 7 bases fitting TRBD1. V was clipped by 1 base and J by 3 bases; unmatched bases: 4. Per germline, CDR1 SGHKS and CDR2 YYEKEE (reference sequence). CDR3 length: 14 amino acids. CDR3 in amino acids: CASSLQGEGYEQYF. In DNA form, the CDR3 reads TGTGCCAGCAGCTTGCAGGGGGAAGGCTACGAGCAGTACTTC.

The chain is built from TRBV27 and TRBJ1-2; tentatively, D is TRBD1 (6 bases). V shed 6 bases and J shed 5 bases, with 16 bases lying between them. Germline CDR1 reads MNHEY; CDR2 reads SMNVEV (reference sequence). The CDR3 totals 14 residues. The CDR3 here is CASRQTGPAYGYTF. CDR3 coding DNA: TGTGCCAGCAGACAGACAGGCCCGGCTTATGGCTACACCTTC.

Regarding this clone: The junction departs from germline at one end; a sequencing error may be responsible. The chain carries TRBV7-6 and TRBJ2-7, with 9 bases matching TRBD2. This CDR3 comprises 16 residues. Germline CDR1 SGHVS, CDR2 FNYEAQ. The CDR3 reads CASSLGAAGGPYEQYF. CDR3 DNA sequence: TGTGCCAGCAGCTTAGGTGCGGCGGGAGGGCCCTATGAGCAGTACTTC.

The chain carries TRBV19 and TRBJ1-4; D uncertain. Trimming took off 4 bases at V and 10 bases at J, with 10 bases between the two ends. Looked up from germline, CDR1 is LNHDA and CDR2 is SQIVND (reference sequence). This CDR3 region has 12 residues. CDR3 in amino acids: CASSTPFGKLFF. The CDR3 DNA follows: TGTGCCAGTAGTACCCCATTCGGAAAACTGTTTTTT.

The chain employs TRBV19 and TRBJ1-4; 8 positions match TRBD1. This CDR3 is built from 16 residues. Per the germline V gene, CDR1 is LNHDA and CDR2 is SQIVND (reference sequence). With V trimmed by 5 bases and J by 4 bases, 9 bases remained unmatched. CDR3 amino acids: CASSATGTGDNEKLFF. The CDR3, as DNA: TGTGCCAGTAGTGCAACCGGGACAGGAGATAATGAAAAACTGTTTTTT.

This chain's CDR3 is CASSTDRGETQYF. As DNA, the CDR3 is TGTGCCAGCAGCACCGACAGGGGAGAGACCCAGTACTTC. The chain joins TRBV7-2 to TRBJ2-5; 8 bases are shared with TRBD1. CDR1 and CDR2 (germline): SGHTA, FQGNSA. The V gene end was trimmed by 5 bases and the J gene end by 4 bases; junction bases not matched to a gene: 3. The CDR3 consists of 13 residues.

The chain uses TRBV7-2 and TRBJ2-7; TRBD2 matches 9 bases. V gave up 2 bases and J gave up 2 bases; unmatched junction bases: 4. Germline V gene lookup returns CDR1 SGHTA and CDR2 FQGNSA. CDR3 length: 15 residues. CDR3: CASSLSGGGAYEQYF. The CDR3 bases are TGTGCCAGCAGCTTAAGTGGCGGGGGGGCCTACGAGCAGTACTTC.

The rearrangement joins TRBV19 to TRBJ2-1; 7 bases fit TRBD2. With V trimmed by 1 base and J by 8 bases, 5 bases remained unmatched. Germline-derived CDR1 and CDR2 are LNHDA and SQIVND (reference sequence). This CDR3 contains 14 residues. This CDR3 is CASSIGARGDEQFF. CDR3 coding DNA: TGTGCCAGTAGTATAGGTGCCCGGGGGGATGAGCAGTTCTTC. The whole variable domain, remainder taken from reference TRBV19 and TRBJ2-1, is DGGITQSPKYLFRKEGQNVTLSCEQNLNHDAMYWYRQDPGQGLRLIYYSQIVNDFQKGDIAEGYSVSREKKESFPLTVTSAQKNPTAFYLCASSIGARGDEQFFGPGTRLTVL.

The chain couples TRBV7-9 to TRBJ1-3, with D hard to call. This CDR3 contains 14 residues. V was shortened by 7 bases and J by 6 bases, with 16 bases between the two germline ends. Germline CDR1 SEHNR, CDR2 FQNEAQ (reference sequence). As DNA, the CDR3 is TGTGCCAGCACCTCTACGGGTACGCAAAACACCATATATTTT. It yields the protein CASTSTGTQNTIYF. Together with reference TRBV7-9 and TRBJ1-3, the CDR3 gives the full variable domain: DTGVSQNPRHKITKRGQNVTFRCDPISEHNRLYWYRQTLGQGPEFLTYFQNEAQLEKSRLLSDRFSAERPKGSFSTLEIQRTEQGDSAMYLCASTSTGTQNTIYFGEGSWLTVV.

V is TRBV27 and J is TRBJ2-7, with a weak D call TRBD2 (5 bases). The CDR3 length is 14 residues. V lost 3 bases, J lost 6 bases, and 15 bases lay in between. Germline V gene lookup returns CDR1 MNHEY and CDR2 SMNVEV (reference sequence). The CDR3 sequence is CASSLVTVGGEQYF. The CDR3 coding sequence is TGTGCCAGCAGTTTGGTTACGGTTGGAGGCGAGCAGTACTTC.